The rows below give T cell receptor beta chains drawn from one sample of a study of cytomegalovirus exposure and HLA in healthy donors. Here immunoSEQ multiplex PCR was the method, and the copy in TCRdb shows in-frame clones only, minus some. The sample lists approximately 150,000 clones, approximately 90% occurring once. The sequenced material came from PBMCs. These receptors were collected from a woman in her twenties or thirties in good health and CMV-seronegative. Each CDR3 is given with its conserved first and last residue. Each record gives: V gene, J gene, clone size, D gene, CDR3 DNA, CDR3 protein. The D gene is left open where the match is weak. For some rows the clone size is stated as once, few or many, or as a class when expanded; others skip it.

>TRBV19|TRBJ1-3|.|.
TGTGCCAGTAGTATCGCAGGGTCGGCTGGAAACACCATATATTTT
CASSIAGSAGNTIYF
>TRBV5-1|TRBJ2-3|.|TRBD2
TGCGCCAGCAGCTTGACTAGCGGGGGGGCCAGCACAGATACGCAGTATTTT
CASSLTSGGASTDTQYF
>TRBV29-1|TRBJ2-5|.|TRBD1
TGCAGCGTCGGGACAGACCAAGAGACCCAGTACTTC
CSVGTDQETQYF
>TRBV5-1|TRBJ2-5|.|.
TGCGCCAGCAGCTTGGGGGTTACAGGGTACCAAGAGACCCAGTACTTC
CASSLGVTGYQETQYF
>TRBV7-6|TRBJ2-7|.|TRBD1
TGTGCCAGCAGCTTTCGGACAGGAAATGTGTTCGAGCAGTACTTC
CASSFRTGNVFEQYF
>TRBV5-4|TRBJ1-1|.|.
TGTGCCAGCAGCTTGTCCTCTGCAGTGAACACTGAAGCTTTCTTT
CASSLSSAVNTEAFF
>TRBV2|TRBJ1-1|once|.
TGTGCCAGCAGTGATGAAATACAGGGCCCGAACACTGAAGCTTTCTTT
CASSDEIQGPNTEAFF
>TRBV10-1|TRBJ2-5|.|TRBD2
TGCGCCAGCAGTGATGGCGGGAGGGAGACCCAGTACTTC
CASSDGGRETQYF
>TRBV20-1|TRBJ2-7|.|.
TGCAGTGCTAGTTCTCCCCTCGAGCAGTACTTC
CSASSPLEQYF
>TRBV19|TRBJ2-7|.|.
TGTGCCAGTAGTATAGATCGGGACACAAAATACGAGCAGTACTTC
CASSIDRDTKYEQYF
>TRBV9|TRBJ2-2|.|.
TGTGCCAGCAGCGTAGTTGCCCGAGTGATGGGGGGGAACACCGGGGAGCTGTTTTTT
CASSVVARVMGGNTGELFF
>TRBV5-4|TRBJ2-3|.|.
TGTGCCAGCAGCTCAACCACGGGGGAGAGTGTAGATACGCAGTATTTT
CASSSTTGESVDTQYF
>TRBV6-5|TRBJ1-1|once|TRBD1
TGTGCCAGCAGGGAACAGGGGGCGCGCCCTGAAGCTTTCTTT
CASREQGARPEAFF
>TRBV2|TRBJ1-2|few|.
TGTGCCAGCAGTGGCGGTTATGGCTACACCTTC
CASSGGYGYTF
>TRBV4-3|TRBJ1-1|few|TRBD1
TGCGCCAGCAGCCAAGGACGGACAGGGGCTTTCTTTGAAGCTTTCTTT
CASSQGRTGAFFEAFF
>TRBV6-6|TRBJ2-7|.|TRBD1
TGTGCCAGCAGTCCCCCGGGACAGATCTACGAGCAGTACTTC
CASSPPGQIYEQYF
>TRBV19|TRBJ2-7|.|.
TGTGCCAGTACGTCCGGGGGCTACGAGCAGTACTTC
CASTSGGYEQYF
>TRBV9|TRBJ1-5|.|.
TGTGCCAGCAGCGACGGGGGGGATCAGCCCCAGCATTTT
CASSDGGDQPQHF
>TRBV27|TRBJ2-2|.|TRBD1
TGTGCCAGCAGTCAGGACAGGGGGTATGGCGGGGAGCTGTTTTTT
CASSQDRGYGGELFF
>TRBV5-1|TRBJ1-1|.|.
TGCGCCAGCAGTTGGGACAAGAACACTGAAGCTTTCTTT
CASSWDKNTEAFF
>TRBV5-5|TRBJ2-7|.|.
TGTGCCAGCAGCTTGCCCAGGGGCAGCTCCTACGAGCAGTACTTC
CASSLPRGSSYEQYF
>TRBV2|TRBJ2-7|.|.
TGTGCCAGCTTACGGGAACCGGGCTACGAGCAGTACTTC
CASLREPGYEQYF
>TRBV19|TRBJ1-4|.|.
TGTGCCAGTAGTATAGCCCCTCCAGGAAATCCTAATGAAAAACTGTTTTTT
CASSIAPPGNPNEKLFF
>TRBV7-9|TRBJ1-2|.|.
TGTGCCAGCAGCGACGGAGCTAACTATGGCTACACCTTC
CASSDGANYGYTF
>TRBV27|TRBJ2-3|.|.
TGTGCCAGCAGTACGAGACAGGCTAACACAGATACGCAGTATTTT
CASSTRQANTDTQYF
>TRBV18|TRBJ1-5|.|.
TGTGCCAGCTCACCATCGGCGTCAGGACATAGCAATCAGCCCCAGCATTTT
CASSPSASGHSNQPQHF
>TRBV29-1|TRBJ1-1|.|.
TGCAGCGTCATTCGGGGGAGCACTGAAGCTTTCTTT
CSVIRGSTEAFF
>TRBV2|TRBJ1-5|.|TRBD1
TGTGCCAGCAGCGAGGGACAGTCGAAAAATCAGCCCCAGCATTTT
CASSEGQSKNQPQHF
>TRBV5-1|TRBJ2-2|.|.
TGCGCCAGCAGCGGAGTGCAGAACACCGGGGAGCTGTTTTTT
CASSGVQNTGELFF
>TRBV5-4|TRBJ2-7|.|TRBD2
TGTGCCAGCAGCTCCCCCACTAGCGGTACCTACGAGCAGTACTTC
CASSSPTSGTYEQYF
>TRBV2|TRBJ2-3|.|TRBD2
TGTGCCAGCAGTGAGCTAGCGGGGGCAGATACGCAGTATTTT
CASSELAGADTQYF
>TRBV30|TRBJ2-5|few|.
TGTGCCTGGAGTGTAGCCACAGCAAACCAAGAGACCCAGTACTTC
CAWSVATANQETQYF
>TRBV5-1|TRBJ2-1|.|TRBD2
TGCGCCAGCAGCCCCGAGACTAGCCAGGGCGATGAGCAGTTCTTC
CASSPETSQGDEQFF
>TRBV9|TRBJ2-1|.|.
TGTGCCAGCAGCAACGGCGGGGCCGGCAATGAGCAGTTCTTC
CASSNGGAGNEQFF
>TRBV9|TRBJ2-1|.|TRBD2
TGTGCCAGCAGCGCAGGATGGACTAGCGGGGGGGCGCATGAGCAGTTCTTC
CASSAGWTSGGAHEQFF
>TRBV6-6|TRBJ1-1|.|TRBD1
TGTGCCAGCAGTCGACAGGGGTTTGACACTGAAGCTTTCTTT
CASSRQGFDTEAFF
>TRBV5-1|TRBJ2-7|.|.
TGCGCCAGCAGACGGGAATACGAGCAGTACTTC
CASRREYEQYF
>TRBV7-2|TRBJ1-1|.|TRBD1
TGTGCCAGCAGCTATACAGGGGACACTGAAGCTTTCTTT
CASSYTGDTEAFF
>TRBV10-2|TRBJ1-2|.|.
TGCGCCAGCACCGAGGACAACGCTCAGGGCTACACCTTC
CASTEDNAQGYTF
>TRBV11-2|TRBJ1-4|.|TRBD1
TGTGCCAGCAGCCTGGATTCCGGGACAGGCGGTGAAAAACTGTTTTTT
CASSLDSGTGGEKLFF
>TRBV5-1|TRBJ2-7|.|TRBD2
TGCGCCAGCAGCGTTGGGACTAGCGGTCTACTCGACGAGCAGTACTTC
CASSVGTSGLLDEQYF
>TRBV19|TRBJ2-3|.|TRBD2
TGTGCCAGTAGCATAAAACTAGCGGGGCCAGATACGCAGTATTTT
CASSIKLAGPDTQYF
>TRBV5-1|TRBJ2-5|.|TRBD1
TGCGCCAGCAGCCCGATCTCCGGACAGGACGAAGCGGAGACCCAGTACTTC
CASSPISGQDEAETQYF
>TRBV11-2|TRBJ1-1|.|.
TGTGCCAGCAGCTTACCACAGGGATACAACACTGAAGCTTTCTTT
CASSLPQGYNTEAFF
>TRBV5-8|TRBJ2-5|.|TRBD2
TGTGCCAGCAGCTTGCGTAGCGGGGGGGCTGCAGAGACCCAGTACTTC
CASSLRSGGAAETQYF
>TRBV12-5|TRBJ2-1|.|.
TGTGCTAGTGGTGTTAACAATGAGCAGTTCTTC
CASGVNNEQFF
>TRBV5-1|TRBJ2-3|.|.
TGCGCCAGCAGCTTATTGGCTCAGGGCAACCTAGATACGCAGTATTTT
CASSLLAQGNLDTQYF
>TRBV6-6|TRBJ1-1|.|TRBD1
TGTGCCAGCAGTTACTTCGCAGGGGGCCAGGCTGAAGCTTTCTTT
CASSYFAGGQAEAFF
>TRBV6-1|TRBJ2-3|.|TRBD2
TGTGCCAGCAGTGCCCTAGCGGGGAGCACAGATACGCAGTATTTT
CASSALAGSTDTQYF
>TRBV7-2|TRBJ2-5|.|TRBD2
TGTGCCAGCAGCCGCAGCGGGGGAAAGTACCAAGAGACCCAGTACTTC
CASSRSGGKYQETQYF
>TRBV19|TRBJ1-2|.|TRBD1
TGTGCCAGTAGCACACAGACAGGGGAGTCCTATGGCTACACCTTC
CASSTQTGESYGYTF
>TRBV2|TRBJ1-5|few|TRBD1
TGTGCCAGCAGTGAAGCATTAGGGACAGGGTTAGGTGGCAATCAGCCCCAGCATTTT
CASSEALGTGLGGNQPQHF
>TRBV6-5|TRBJ2-5|.|.
TGTGCCAGCAGTTACTCGAGAGAGGCCCCGACCCAGTACTTC
CASSYSREAPTQYF
>TRBV5-6|TRBJ2-2|.|.
TGTGCCAGCAGCTTTATGACCAGGGCCCCCGGGGAGCTGTTTTTT
CASSFMTRAPGELFF
>TRBV19|TRBJ1-6|.|TRBD1
TGTGCCAGTAGTAGAACATCGAGGACAGGGTCCCTGTCCTACTCACCCCTCCACTTT
CASSRTSRTGSLSYSPLHF
>TRBV5-1|TRBJ2-1|once|.
TGCGCCAGCAGCTTGGTAGAGGGAATGTCCTACAATGAGCAGTTCTTC
CASSLVEGMSYNEQFF
>TRBV6-6|TRBJ2-7|.|.
TGTGCCAGCAGTTATGTACAGGGACCCTACGAGCAGTACTTC
CASSYVQGPYEQYF
>TRBV30|TRBJ1-1|.|.
TGTGCCTGGAGAATACAGGTCTTGAACACTGAAGCTTTCTTT
CAWRIQVLNTEAFF